The 28 T cell receptor beta chains listed next were all sequenced from one sample in a study of blood T cells in healthy people across ages (dated by TCRdb to between 2014 and 2016). Libraries were made using 5' RACE. A second PCR of 7 to 11 cycles was run with a J-beta primer mix and a sample-barcoded 5' primer. TCRdb reran the public reads through fastp at Q25 and MiXCR, keeping productive beta chains. For every CDR3 protein sequence, its rows merge into one entry that carries the most common genes and DNA. This sample lists some 1.8 million distinct CDR3 sequences; around 42% were detected once. The top ten clonotypes cover about 21% of the sample. Source material: blood. Receptors were obtained from a human donor in good health.

This clonotype was seen a few times. At one end the junction does not follow the germline gene, possibly because of a read error. The chain employs TRBV7-8 and TRBJ2-1; D possibly matches TRBD1 or TRBD2 (6 bases each). Germline assignment: CDR1 SGHVS and CDR2 FQNEAQ. The CDR3 runs to 13 residues. CDR3 protein: CANSLGGGNEQFF. The DNA of the CDR3 is TGTGCCAACAGCTTAGGAGGGGGTAATGAGCAGTTCTTC.

This chain links TRBV27 with TRBJ1-2, with D tentatively TRBD1 (5 bases). The CDR3 has 14 residues. The V gene lost 2 bases and the J gene lost 7 bases, with 14 bases spanning the gap. Germline V gives CDR1 MNHEY, CDR2 SMNVEV (reference sequence). This CDR3 is CASSLEPREFGYTF. CDR3 sequence (DNA): TGTGCCAGCAGTTTAGAGCCCAGGGAATTTGGCTACACCTTC.

This chain links TRBV29-1 with TRBJ1-2; D unclear. The CDR3 extends over 13 amino acids. Germline V gene lookup returns CDR1 SQVTM and CDR2 ANQGSEA. The V end was cut by 0 bases, the J end by 8 bases, with 13 bases between. The CDR3 region is CSVEDSPMGGYTF. As DNA, the CDR3 is TGCAGCGTTGAAGACAGCCCCATGGGAGGCTACACCTTC.

Comment on this clonotype: This may arise from a read error, as a much more abundant clone is one base away. The gene calls are TRBV29-1 and TRBJ2-1, with 8 bases aligning to TRBD1. Germline V lookup: CDR1 SQVTM, CDR2 ANQGSEA. There are 14 residues in the CDR3. The V and J ends lost 4 bases and 8 bases, in that order; junction bases with no gene match: 10. The DNA of the CDR3 is TGCAGCGTTGTAGGGACAGGACAATACGATGAGCAGTTCTTC. Translation gives CSVVGTGQYDEQFF.

A note on this clonotype: Germline is not matched at one junction end, which may reflect a read error. The V call is TRBV12-3 or TRBV12-4, the J call TRBJ2-7, with TRBD1 matching over 7 bases. The CDR3 is 14 amino acids. CDR3 protein: CASTLTGSSYERYF. The CDR3 DNA sequence: TGTGCCAGCACCCTGACAGGGAGCTCCTACGAGCGGTACTTC.

The rearrangement links TRBV3-1 to TRBJ2-7, with 10 bases fitting TRBD2. The germline V gene encodes CDR1 LGHDT and CDR2 YNNKEL (reference sequence). This CDR3 has 13 residues. Trimming cost V 8 bases and J 3 bases; bases outside gene matches: 4. This chain's CDR3 is CASRLAGVYEQYF. CDR3 DNA: TGTGCCAGCCGTCTAGCGGGGGTCTACGAGCAGTACTTC.

This chain connects TRBV5-1 to TRBJ2-2; no firm D call. This CDR3 is built from 12 residues. The germline V and J ends were trimmed by 7 bases and 8 bases, with 12 bases remaining between them. Germline V gives CDR1 SGHRS, CDR2 YFSETQ. The CDR3 coding sequence is TGCGCCAGCGGACGGATGAAGGGGGAGCTGTTTTTT. It is translated as CASGRMKGELFF.

The J gene is TRBJ2-2, the V gene TRBV6-1, with 10 bases that match TRBD1. V was clipped by 5 bases and J by 2 bases; unmatched bases: 5. The CDR3 extends over 16 amino acids. Germline CDR1 MNHNS, CDR2 SASEGT. The DNA for the CDR3 is TGTGCCAGCAGTCACGACAGGGGGCATAACACCGGGGAGCTGTTTTTT. Translating gives CASSHDRGHNTGELFF.

This clonotype was observed a few times. This rearrangement joins TRBV20-1 to TRBJ1-1; weak D call: TRBD1 (5 bases). The V end lost 1 base, the J end lost 1 base, and 13 bases lay between the germline ends. CDR1 and CDR2 from the germline V gene are DFQATT and SNEGSKA (reference sequence). The CDR3 has 15 residues. The chain's CDR3 is CSARVPGNRNTEAFF. CDR3 DNA: TGCAGTGCTAGAGTTCCAGGGAATCGGAACACTGAAGCTTTCTTT.

On this clonotype: One end of the junction is discordant with germline, which a read error may explain. The V gene is TRBV11-2, the J gene TRBJ2-7; no reliable D call. This CDR3 contains 11 residues. CDR1 and CDR2 from the germline V gene are SGHAT and FQNNGV. The CDR3 sequence is CVSSWAFEQYF. As DNA, the CDR3 is TGTGTCAGCAGCTGGGCGTTCGAGCAGTACTTC.

The sample holds a few counts of this clonotype. This chain joins TRBV20-1 and TRBJ1-2; weak D call: TRBD1 (6 bases). Trimming pared 2 bases from V and 7 bases from J, leaving 20 bases between. The V gene's germline CDR1 is DFQATT and CDR2 SNEGSKA (reference sequence). CDR3 length: 15 residues. As DNA, the CDR3 is TGCAGTGCTAGAACCGGGACACTCAGAGGGGGTGGCTACACCTTC. Its protein is CSARTGTLRGGGYTF.

The rearrangement links TRBV12-5 to TRBJ2-3; possible D gene TRBD2, 6 bases. CDR3 length: 12 residues. CDR1 is LGHNT and CDR2 is FRNRAP in the germline V gene. V lost 5 bases and J lost 10, with 13 bases in between. CDR3 residues: CASGTSGVAQYF. The CDR3 DNA is TGTGCTAGTGGTACCTCGGGGGTGGCGCAGTATTTT.

The chain is built from TRBV20-1 and TRBJ1-1; maybe TRBD1 (5 bases). This CDR3 is 13 amino acids long. Per germline, CDR1 DFQATT and CDR2 SNEGSKA (reference sequence). The V gene lost 6 bases and the J gene lost 0 bases, with 11 bases spanning the gap. This CDR3 is CSAPGLMNTEAFF. As DNA, the CDR3 is TGCAGTGCCCCGGGACTGATGAACACTGAAGCTTTCTTT.

The chain combines TRBV7-2 with TRBJ2-3; TRBD2 matches at 14 bases. The CDR3 spans 16 residues. The V gene's germline CDR1 is SGHTA and CDR2 FQGNSA. The ends lost 5 bases at V and 6 bases at J; junction bases unmatched: 7. CDR3 bases: TGTGCCAGCAGCGCCGGACTAGCGGGGGGTGGGGATACGCAGTATTTT. Amino acid sequence: CASSAGLAGGGDTQYF.

This clonotype came up a few times. The V call is TRBV12-3 or TRBV12-4, the J call TRBJ1-5; 9 nucleotides agree with TRBD1. The CDR3 runs to 14 residues. The trim removed 6 bases at V and 13 bases at J, leaving 13 bases unmatched. The CDR3 protein is CASSLNNAGTGQHF. CDR3 nucleotide sequence: TGTGCCAGCAGCCTAAACAATGCCGGGACAGGGCAGCATTTT.

This clonotype was seen only a few times. The junction departs from germline at one end; a sequencing error may be responsible. This chain links TRBV7-2 with TRBJ2-7, with D uncertain. The CDR3 is 14 residues long. The germline CDR1 and CDR2 sequences are SGHTA and FQGNSA. CDR3 in DNA: TGTGCCAGCAGCTCGCAATTGAGCTCCTACGAACAGTACTTC. This sequence encodes CASSSQLSSYEQYF.

The chain links TRBV28 to TRBJ2-1; maybe TRBD2 (6 bases). Germline V gene sequence: CDR1 MDHEN, CDR2 SYDVKM. The CDR3 contains 18 residues. Trimming took off 1 base at V and 3 bases at J, with 19 bases between the two ends. CDR3 nucleotide sequence: TGTGCCAGCAGTTTATTTGGGGGGAGGCGGGACGGCTACAATGAGCAGTTCTTC. Translated: CASSLFGGRRDGYNEQFF.

This clonotype came up a few times. The chain recombines TRBV4-2 with TRBJ2-1; D not certain. Germline V gives CDR1 LGHNA, CDR2 YNFKEQ. V shed 2 bases and J shed 6 bases, with 2 bases lying between them. CDR3 length: 11 amino acids. The CDR3 coding sequence is TGTGCCAGCAGCCAAATCAATGAGCAGTTCTTC. The encoded protein is CASSQINEQFF.

This clonotype appeared many times. The V gene is TRBV6-2 or TRBV6-3, the J gene TRBJ2-7; tentative D call: TRBD2 (5 bases). Germline V gives CDR1 MNHEY, CDR2 SVGEGT. The ends were cut back, 4 bases at V and 3 bases at J, with 13 bases in the middle. The CDR3 spans 14 residues. In DNA form, the CDR3 reads TGTGCCAGCAGTTTGTCCCTCGGGGACTACGAGCAGTACTTC. This translates into CASSLSLGDYEQYF.

The chain employs TRBV4-1 and TRBJ1-2; D not resolved. Trimming cost V 0 bases and J 2 bases, with 10 bases left between them. There are 15 residues in the CDR3. Germline CDR1 is MGHRA and CDR2 is YSYEKL. The CDR3 DNA is TGCGCCAGCAGCCAAGATCAACACAACAACTATGGCTACACCTTC. Encoded protein: CASSQDQHNNYGYTF.

V gene TRBV14 combines with J gene TRBJ2-7; TRBD1 aligns across 11 bases. Germline V CDR1 and CDR2: SGHDN, FVKESK. Trimming removed 5 bases from V and 4 bases from J; junction bases left unmatched: 7. The CDR3 sequence is 15 residues long. The CDR3 loop reads CASSMGQGVFYEQYF. CDR3 sequence (DNA): TGTGCCAGCAGCATGGGACAGGGGGTTTTTTACGAGCAGTACTTC.

This clonotype was observed a handful of times. The chain recombines TRBV11-2 with TRBJ1-1, with 10 bases identical to TRBD1. Germline CDR1 is SGHAT and CDR2 is FQNNGV. Losses at the gene ends were 5 bases for V and 7 bases for J; bases not matched to a gene: 13. CDR3 length equals 16 residues. For the CDR3, the DNA is TGTGCCAGCAGCCATGAATGGGGACAGGGGATCGGTGAAGCTTTCTTT. Amino acid sequence: CASSHEWGQGIGEAFF.

This chain's CDR3 is CASSPDRGRNEQYF. Written as DNA, the CDR3 is TGTGCCAGCAGCCCCGACAGGGGGAGGAACGAGCAGTACTTC. V gene TRBV18 combines with J gene TRBJ2-7; the match to TRBD1 covers 9 bases. CDR3 length: 14 residues. The junction had 10 bases not matched to a gene; V was cut back by 8 bases and J by 5 bases. Germline V gives CDR1 KGHSH, CDR2 LQKENI.

The chain recombines TRBV20-1 with TRBJ2-4, with 7 nucleotides matching TRBD2. The CDR3 loop spans 15 amino acids. The germline CDR1 and CDR2 sequences are DFQATT and SNEGSKA (reference sequence). The ends lost 0 bases at V and 6 bases at J; junction bases unmatched: 8. CDR3: CSAREGGSVRNIQYF. As DNA, the CDR3 is TGCAGTGCTAGAGAGGGGGGGAGCGTTAGAAACATTCAGTACTTC.

The chain is built from TRBV15 and TRBJ2-7; the D is unclear. The CDR3 has 14 residues. Trimming cost V 0 bases and J 0 bases, with 6 bases left between them. Germline-derived CDR1 and CDR2 are LNHNV and YYDKDF (reference sequence). The CDR3 loop is CATSREAYSYEQYF. The CDR3 DNA sequence: TGTGCCACCAGCAGAGAGGCCTACTCCTACGAGCAGTACTTC.

The table lists this clonotype with a few counts. V usage is TRBV6-2 or TRBV6-3 and J usage is TRBJ2-7; TRBD1 matches 9 bases. CDR3 length equals 13 residues. Germline V CDR1 and CDR2: MNHEY, SVGEGT. With 7 bases clipped from V and 3 bases from J, the junction kept 4 bases outside the gene matches. DNA of the CDR3: TGTGCCAGCATGACAGGGGGTCGCTACGAGCAGTACTTC. This codes for CASMTGGRYEQYF.

The chain combines TRBV29-1 with TRBJ2-5; 8 bases align to TRBD2. The closer fit of TRBJ2-7 to the DNA end suggests the J call may be wrong. This CDR3 spans 15 amino acids. Germline V gene lookup returns CDR1 SQVTM and CDR2 ANQGSEA. The CDR3 nucleotides read TGCAGCGTTGTAACTCGGGGGGGACCTCTCTACGAGCAGTACTTC. Amino acid sequence: CSVVTRGGPLYEQYF.

The rearrangement joins TRBV7-2 to TRBJ1-1; D call uncertain. Trimming took 1 base from V and 3 from J, leaving 9 bases between them. Germline CDR1 and CDR2: SGHTA and FQGNSA. CDR3 size: 14 residues. The DNA of the CDR3 is TGTGCCAGCAGCTTAGAGTACAGATACACTGAAGCTTTCTTT. It specifies CASSLEYRYTEAFF. Full variable domain (missing parts from reference TRBV7-2 and TRBJ1-1): GAGVSQSPSNKVTEKGKDVELRCDPISGHTALYWYRQSLGQGLEFLIYFQGNSAPDKSGLPSDRFSAERTGGSVSTLTIQRTQQEDSAVYLCASSLEYRYTEAFFGQGTRLTVV.